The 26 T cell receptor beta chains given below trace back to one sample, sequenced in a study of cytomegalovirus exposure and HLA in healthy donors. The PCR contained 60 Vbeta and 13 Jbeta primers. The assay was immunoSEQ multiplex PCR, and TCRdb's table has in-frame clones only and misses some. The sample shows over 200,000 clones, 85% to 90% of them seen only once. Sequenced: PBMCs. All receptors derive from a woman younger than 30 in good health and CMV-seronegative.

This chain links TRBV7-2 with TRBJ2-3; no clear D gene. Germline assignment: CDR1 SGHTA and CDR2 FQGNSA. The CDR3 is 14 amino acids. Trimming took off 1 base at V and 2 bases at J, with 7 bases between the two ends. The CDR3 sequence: CASSLVGSTDTQYF. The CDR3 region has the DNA TGTGCCAGCAGCTTAGTGGGCTCCACAGATACGCAGTATTTT.

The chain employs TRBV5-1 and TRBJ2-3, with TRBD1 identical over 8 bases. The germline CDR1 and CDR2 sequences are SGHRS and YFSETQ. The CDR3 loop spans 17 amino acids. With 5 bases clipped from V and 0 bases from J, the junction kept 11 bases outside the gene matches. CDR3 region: CASRQTRGQASTDTQYF. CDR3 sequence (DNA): TGCGCCAGCAGACAAACGAGGGGACAGGCTAGCACAGATACGCAGTATTTT. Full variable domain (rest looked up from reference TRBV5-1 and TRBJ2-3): KAGVTQTPRYLIKTRGQQVTLSCSPISGHRSVSWYQQTPGQGLQFLFEYFSETQRNKGNFPGRFSGRQFSNSRSEMNVSTLELGDSALYLCASRQTRGQASTDTQYFGPGTRLTVL.

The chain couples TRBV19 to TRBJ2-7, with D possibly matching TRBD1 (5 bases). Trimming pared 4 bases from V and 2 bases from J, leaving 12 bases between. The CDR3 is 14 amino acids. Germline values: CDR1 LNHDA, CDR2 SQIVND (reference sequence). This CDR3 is CASSTGYSAYEQYF. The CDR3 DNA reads TGTGCCAGTAGTACAGGGTACTCCGCCTACGAGCAGTACTTC. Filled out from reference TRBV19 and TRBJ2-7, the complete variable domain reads DGGITQSPKYLFRKEGQNVTLSCEQNLNHDAMYWYRQDPGQGLRLIYYSQIVNDFQKGDIAEGYSVSREKKESFPLTVTSAQKNPTAFYLCASSTGYSAYEQYFGPGTRLTVT.

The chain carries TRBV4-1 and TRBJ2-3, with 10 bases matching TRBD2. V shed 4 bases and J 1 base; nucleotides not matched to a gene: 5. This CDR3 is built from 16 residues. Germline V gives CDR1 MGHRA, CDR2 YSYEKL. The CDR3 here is CASSLAGGYRTDTQYF. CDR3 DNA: TGCGCCAGCAGCCTAGCGGGGGGTTACCGCACAGATACGCAGTATTTT.

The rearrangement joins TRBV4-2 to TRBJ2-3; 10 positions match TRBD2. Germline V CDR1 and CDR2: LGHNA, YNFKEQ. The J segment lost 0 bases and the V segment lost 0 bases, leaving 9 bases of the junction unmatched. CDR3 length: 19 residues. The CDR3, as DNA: TGTGCCAGCAGCCAAGAAATAGCGGGGGGCGATAAGAGCACAGATACGCAGTATTTT. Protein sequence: CASSQEIAGGDKSTDTQYF.

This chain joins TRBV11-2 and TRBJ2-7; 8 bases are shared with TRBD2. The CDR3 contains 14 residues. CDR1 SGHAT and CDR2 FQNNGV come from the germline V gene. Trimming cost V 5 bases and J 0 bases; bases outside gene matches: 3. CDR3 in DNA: TGTGCCAGCAGCACCACTAGCGGCTCCTACGAGCAGTACTTC. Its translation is CASSTTSGSYEQYF.

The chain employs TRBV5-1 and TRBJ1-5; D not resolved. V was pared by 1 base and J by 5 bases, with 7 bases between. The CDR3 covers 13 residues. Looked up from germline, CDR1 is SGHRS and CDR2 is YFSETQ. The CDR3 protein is CASSLYLDQPQHF. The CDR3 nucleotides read TGCGCCAGCAGCTTGTATTTAGATCAGCCCCAGCATTTT. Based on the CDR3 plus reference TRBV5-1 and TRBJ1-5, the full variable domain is KAGVTQTPRYLIKTRGQQVTLSCSPISGHRSVSWYQQTPGQGLQFLFEYFSETQRNKGNFPGRFSGRQFSNSRSEMNVSTLELGDSALYLCASSLYLDQPQHFGDGTRLSIL.

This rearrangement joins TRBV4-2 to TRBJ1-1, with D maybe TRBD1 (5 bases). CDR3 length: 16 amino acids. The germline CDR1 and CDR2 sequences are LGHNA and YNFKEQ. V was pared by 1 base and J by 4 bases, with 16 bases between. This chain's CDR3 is CASSQVGGAQGTEAFF. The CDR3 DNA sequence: TGTGCCAGCAGCCAAGTAGGTGGGGCGCAGGGCACTGAAGCTTTCTTT.

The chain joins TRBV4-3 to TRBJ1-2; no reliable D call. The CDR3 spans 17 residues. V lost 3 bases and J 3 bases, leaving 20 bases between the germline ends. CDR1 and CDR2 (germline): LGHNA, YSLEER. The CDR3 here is CASSHTLLGRGDYGYTF. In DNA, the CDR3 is TGCGCCAGCAGCCACACTCTACTCGGGAGAGGTGACTATGGCTACACCTTC.

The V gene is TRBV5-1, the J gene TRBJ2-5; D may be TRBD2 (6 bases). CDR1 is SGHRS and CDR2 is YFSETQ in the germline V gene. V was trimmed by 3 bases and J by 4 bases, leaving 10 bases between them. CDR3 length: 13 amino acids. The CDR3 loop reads CASSWDFGETQYF. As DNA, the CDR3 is TGCGCCAGCAGCTGGGACTTCGGAGAGACCCAGTACTTC.

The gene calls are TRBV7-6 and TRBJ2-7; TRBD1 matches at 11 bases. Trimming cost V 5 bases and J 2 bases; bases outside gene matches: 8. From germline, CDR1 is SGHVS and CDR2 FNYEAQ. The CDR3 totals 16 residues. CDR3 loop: CASSQGPGQGAYEQYF. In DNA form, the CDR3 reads TGTGCCAGCAGCCAGGGGCCGGGACAGGGGGCCTACGAGCAGTACTTC.

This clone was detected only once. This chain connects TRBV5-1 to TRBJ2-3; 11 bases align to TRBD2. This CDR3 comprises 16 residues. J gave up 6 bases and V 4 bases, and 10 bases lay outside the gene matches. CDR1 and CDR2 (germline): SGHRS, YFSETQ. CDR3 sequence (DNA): TGCGCCAGCAGCCGCATAGCGGGAGGGGAGGACGATACGCAGTATTTT. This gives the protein CASSRIAGGEDDTQYF.

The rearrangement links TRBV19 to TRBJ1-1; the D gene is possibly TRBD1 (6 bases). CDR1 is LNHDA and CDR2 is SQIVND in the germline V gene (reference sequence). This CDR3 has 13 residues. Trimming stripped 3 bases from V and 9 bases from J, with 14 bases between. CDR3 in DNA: TGTGCCAGTAGTATCGATAAGGGACAACAAGCTTTCTTT. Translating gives CASSIDKGQQAFF. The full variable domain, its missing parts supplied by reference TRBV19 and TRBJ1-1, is DGGITQSPKYLFRKEGQNVTLSCEQNLNHDAMYWYRQDPGQGLRLIYYSQIVNDFQKGDIAEGYSVSREKKESFPLTVTSAQKNPTAFYLCASSIDKGQQAFFGQGTRLTVV.

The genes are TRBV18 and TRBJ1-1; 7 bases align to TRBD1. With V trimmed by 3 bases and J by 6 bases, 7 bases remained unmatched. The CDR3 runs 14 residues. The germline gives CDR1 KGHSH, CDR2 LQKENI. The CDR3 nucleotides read TGTGCCAGCTCACCCCAGGGACAGCTCTCTGAAGCTTTCTTT. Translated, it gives CASSPQGQLSEAFF.

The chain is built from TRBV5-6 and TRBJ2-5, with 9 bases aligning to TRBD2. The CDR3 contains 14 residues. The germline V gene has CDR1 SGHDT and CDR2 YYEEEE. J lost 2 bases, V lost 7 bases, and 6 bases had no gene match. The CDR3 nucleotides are TGTGCCAGCTGGGGGAGCGGGGGGCAAGAGACCCAGTACTTC. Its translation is CASWGSGGQETQYF. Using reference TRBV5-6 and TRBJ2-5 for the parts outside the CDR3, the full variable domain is DAGVTQSPTHLIKTRGQQVTLRCSPKSGHDTVSWYQQALGQGPQFIFQYYEEEERQRGNFPDRFSGHQFPNYSSELNVNALLLGDSALYLCASWGSGGQETQYFGPGTRLLVL.

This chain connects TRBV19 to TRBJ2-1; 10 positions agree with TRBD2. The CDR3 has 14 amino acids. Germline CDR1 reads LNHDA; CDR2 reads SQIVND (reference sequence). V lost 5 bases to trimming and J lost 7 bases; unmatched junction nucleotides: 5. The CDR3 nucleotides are TGTGCCAGTAGTCTAGCGGGAGTGAGGAATGAGCAGTTCTTC. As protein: CASSLAGVRNEQFF.

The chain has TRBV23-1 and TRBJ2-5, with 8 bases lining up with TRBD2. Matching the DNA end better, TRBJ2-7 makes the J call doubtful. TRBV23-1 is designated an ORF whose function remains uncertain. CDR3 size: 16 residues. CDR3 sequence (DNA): TGCGCCAGCAGCCGCTTGGGGAGCGGGAGATGCCACGAGCAGTACTTC. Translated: CASSRLGSGRCHEQYF.

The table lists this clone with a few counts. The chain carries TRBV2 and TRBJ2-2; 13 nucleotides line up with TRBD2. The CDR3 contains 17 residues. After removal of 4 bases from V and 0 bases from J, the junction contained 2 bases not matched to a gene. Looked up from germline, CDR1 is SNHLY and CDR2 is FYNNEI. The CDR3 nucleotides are TGTGCCAGCAGTGTTGGGACTAGCGGGACGAACACCGGGGAGCTGTTTTTT. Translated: CASSVGTSGTNTGELFF.

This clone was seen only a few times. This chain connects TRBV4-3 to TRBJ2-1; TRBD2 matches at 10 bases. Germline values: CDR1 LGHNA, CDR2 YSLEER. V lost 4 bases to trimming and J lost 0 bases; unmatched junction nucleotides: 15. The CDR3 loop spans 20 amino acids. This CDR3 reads CASSRLSGGAGISSYNEQFF. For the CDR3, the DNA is TGCGCCAGCAGCCGCCTCAGCGGGGGGGCCGGTATAAGCTCCTACAATGAGCAGTTCTTC.

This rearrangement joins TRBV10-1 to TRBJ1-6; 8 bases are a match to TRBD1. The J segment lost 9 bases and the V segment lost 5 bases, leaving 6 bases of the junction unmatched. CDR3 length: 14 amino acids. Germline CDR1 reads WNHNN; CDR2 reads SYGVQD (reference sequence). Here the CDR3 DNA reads TGCGCCAGCAGTAGGGACAGGTCTTCTTCACCCCTCCACTTT. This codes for CASSRDRSSSPLHF.

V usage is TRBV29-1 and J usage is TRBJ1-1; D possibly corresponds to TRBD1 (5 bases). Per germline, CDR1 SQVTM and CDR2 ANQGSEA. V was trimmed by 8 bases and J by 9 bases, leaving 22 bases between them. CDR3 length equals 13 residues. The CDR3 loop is CSPQQVLDPKAFF. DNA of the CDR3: TGCAGCCCGCAACAGGTTTTAGACCCCAAAGCTTTCTTT.

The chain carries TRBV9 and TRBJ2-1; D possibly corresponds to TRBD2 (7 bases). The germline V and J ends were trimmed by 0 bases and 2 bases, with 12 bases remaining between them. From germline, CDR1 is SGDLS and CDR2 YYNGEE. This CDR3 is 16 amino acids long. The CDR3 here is CASSVAREGAYNEQFF. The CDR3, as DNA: TGTGCCAGCAGCGTAGCAAGGGAGGGGGCCTACAATGAGCAGTTCTTC.

The CDR3 region is CASGLRTSGSSYNEQFF. In nucleotides, the CDR3 is TGTGCTAGTGGCCTTCGGACTAGCGGGAGCTCCTACAATGAGCAGTTCTTC. The chain recombines TRBV12-5 with TRBJ2-1, with 13 positions matching TRBD2. The germline V gene encodes CDR1 LGHNT and CDR2 FRNRAP. The CDR3 is made up of 17 amino acids. The V and J ends lost 6 bases and 0 bases, in that order; junction bases with no gene match: 5.

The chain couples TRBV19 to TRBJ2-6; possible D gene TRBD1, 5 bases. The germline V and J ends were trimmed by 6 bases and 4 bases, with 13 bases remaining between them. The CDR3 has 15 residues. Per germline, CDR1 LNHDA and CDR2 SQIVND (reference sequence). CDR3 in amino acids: CASSPNRPGANVLTF. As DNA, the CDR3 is TGTGCCAGTAGCCCAAACAGGCCCGGGGCCAACGTCCTGACTTTC. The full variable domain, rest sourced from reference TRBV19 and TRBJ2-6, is DGGITQSPKYLFRKEGQNVTLSCEQNLNHDAMYWYRQDPGQGLRLIYYSQIVNDFQKGDIAEGYSVSREKKESFPLTVTSAQKNPTAFYLCASSPNRPGANVLTFGAGSRLTVL.

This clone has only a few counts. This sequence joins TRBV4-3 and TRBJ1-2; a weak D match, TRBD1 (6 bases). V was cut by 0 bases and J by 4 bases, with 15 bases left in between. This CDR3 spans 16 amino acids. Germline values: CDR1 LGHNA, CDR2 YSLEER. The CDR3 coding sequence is TGCGCCAGCAGCCAAGATAACTACGCCAGGGGCTATGGCTACACCTTC. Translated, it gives CASSQDNYARGYGYTF.

CDR3 in amino acids: CSASDNEQFF. CDR3 DNA sequence: TGCAGTGCTAGCGACAATGAGCAGTTCTTC. V is TRBV20-1 and J is TRBJ2-1; D is unclear. This CDR3 is built from 10 residues. With 3 bases removed from V and 5 bases from J, the gap between germline ends came to 2 bases. Germline CDR1 DFQATT, CDR2 SNEGSKA (reference sequence).